Listed below are T cell receptor beta chains from one sample, sequenced in a study of blood T cell repertoires in COVID-19. Assay used: immunoSEQ multiplex PCR; TCRdb lists only in-frame clones, some missing. The sample yields approximately 98,000 clones, approximately 82% seen once. Sample: peripheral blood. These receptors were taken from a man aged 55 to 70 with acute or convalescent COVID-19. CDR3s include the opening cysteine and the closing phenylalanine or tryptophan. The order of the fields is clone size, V gene, D gene, J gene, CDR3 DNA, CDR3 protein. The D gene is left open where the match is weak. Some rows mark clone size as missing; the rest say once, few, many or name a class of expanded clone.

abundance: -
v_gene: TRBV5-5
d_gene: -
j_gene: TRBJ1-3
CDR3nt: TGTGCCAGCAGCTTGGTTCGGGAGAAGGGAAACACCATATATTTT
CDR3aa: CASSLVREKGNTIYF

abundance: -
v_gene: TRBV10-2
d_gene: TRBD1
j_gene: TRBJ1-5
CDR3nt: TGCGCCAGCAGTGACACAGGGGGGCAGAGTCAGCCCCAGCATTTT
CDR3aa: CASSDTGGQSQPQHF

abundance: few
v_gene: TRBV2
d_gene: TRBD2
j_gene: TRBJ2-3
CDR3nt: TGTGCCAGCAGTGAGAGGGCGGGGGGTCGCACAGATACGCAGTATTTT
CDR3aa: CASSERAGGRTDTQYF

abundance: once
v_gene: TRBV5-4
d_gene: -
j_gene: TRBJ2-3
CDR3nt: TGTGCCAGCAGCTTAAGTGAGGCCTCTGGGGATACGCAGTATTTT
CDR3aa: CASSLSEASGDTQYF

abundance: -
v_gene: TRBV15
d_gene: -
j_gene: TRBJ1-5
CDR3nt: TGTGCCACCAGCAGAGGAGCGTCAGTTAATCAGCCCCAGCATTTT
CDR3aa: CATSRGASVNQPQHF

abundance: -
v_gene: TRBV7-9
d_gene: -
j_gene: TRBJ1-1
CDR3nt: TGTGCCAGCAGTCCACCGCTGACAGGCACTGAAGCTTTCTTT
CDR3aa: CASSPPLTGTEAFF

abundance: few
v_gene: TRBV18
d_gene: TRBD1
j_gene: TRBJ1-1
CDR3nt: TGTGCCAGCTCACGACAGGGGGCAGGGACTGAAGCTTTCTTT
CDR3aa: CASSRQGAGTEAFF

abundance: -
v_gene: TRBV28
d_gene: -
j_gene: TRBJ1-3
CDR3nt: TGTGCCAGCCATGGATCAGGGGACGGAAACACCATATATTTT
CDR3aa: CASHGSGDGNTIYF

abundance: -
v_gene: TRBV2
d_gene: -
j_gene: TRBJ1-2
CDR3nt: TGTGCCAGCAGTGAAGCGATAGGGGGAACCTATGGCTACACCTTC
CDR3aa: CASSEAIGGTYGYTF

abundance: few
v_gene: TRBV29-1
d_gene: TRBD2
j_gene: TRBJ2-2
CDR3nt: TGCAGCGGGGGAGGACTAGCCAGCGGGGAGCTGTTTTTT
CDR3aa: CSGGGLASGELFF

abundance: -
v_gene: TRBV29-1
d_gene: -
j_gene: TRBJ1-1
CDR3nt: TGCAGCGTTGAAGAAGACCGTTTCGGACTGGCTTTCTTT
CDR3aa: CSVEEDRFGLAFF

abundance: -
v_gene: TRBV7-2
d_gene: TRBD1
j_gene: TRBJ2-1
CDR3nt: TGTGCCAGCAGCCCGCCGCCAGGGGGTAGGGAGCAGTTCTTC
CDR3aa: CASSPPPGGREQFF

abundance: -
v_gene: TRBV11-3
d_gene: -
j_gene: TRBJ2-4
CDR3nt: TGTGCCAGCAGCTTCGGGGCCAGACTAGACATTCAGTACTTC
CDR3aa: CASSFGARLDIQYF

abundance: few
v_gene: TRBV6-5
d_gene: -
j_gene: TRBJ1-4
CDR3nt: TGTGCCAGCAGTTACTTAACCGGTGAAAAACTGTTTTTT
CDR3aa: CASSYLTGEKLFF

abundance: few
v_gene: TRBV6-5
d_gene: TRBD1
j_gene: TRBJ1-4
CDR3nt: TGTGCCAGCAGCTCAGGACAGGGTGCTAATGAAAAACTGTTTTTT
CDR3aa: CASSSGQGANEKLFF

abundance: -
v_gene: TRBV11-3
d_gene: -
j_gene: TRBJ1-1
CDR3nt: TGTGCCAGCAGCTTCATGAACACTGAAGCTTTCTTT
CDR3aa: CASSFMNTEAFF

abundance: -
v_gene: TRBV12-5
d_gene: -
j_gene: TRBJ2-1
CDR3nt: TGTGCTAGTGGTTCAGCAACATCCTCAGCGAGCTCCTACAATGAGCAGTTCTTC
CDR3aa: CASGSATSSASSYNEQFF

abundance: -
v_gene: TRBV18
d_gene: -
j_gene: TRBJ2-5
CDR3nt: TGTGCCAGCTCACCGGGTGGAGGGGCGAGAGAGACCCAGTACTTC
CDR3aa: CASSPGGGARETQYF

abundance: once
v_gene: TRBV11-3
d_gene: -
j_gene: TRBJ1-3
CDR3nt: TGTGCCAGCAGCTTACGGGGGGCGTCTGGAAACACCATATATTTT
CDR3aa: CASSLRGASGNTIYF

abundance: -
v_gene: TRBV30
d_gene: -
j_gene: TRBJ1-1
CDR3nt: TGTGCCTGGAGTGGGTCGACAACTCAAGCTTTCTTT
CDR3aa: CAWSGSTTQAFF

abundance: once
v_gene: TRBV7-9
d_gene: -
j_gene: TRBJ1-2
CDR3nt: TGTGCCAGCAGCTTAGGACAGCACTATGGCTACACCTTC
CDR3aa: CASSLGQHYGYTF

abundance: -
v_gene: TRBV29-1
d_gene: TRBD1
j_gene: TRBJ1-5
CDR3nt: TGCAGCGTTGAAGGGGGGGACAGGGATCAGCCCCAGCATTTT
CDR3aa: CSVEGGDRDQPQHF

abundance: -
v_gene: TRBV28
d_gene: TRBD1
j_gene: TRBJ1-5
CDR3nt: TGTGCCAGCAGTCCGCCAGGGGGTATCGATCAGCCCCAGCATTTT
CDR3aa: CASSPPGGIDQPQHF

abundance: -
v_gene: TRBV7-9
d_gene: -
j_gene: TRBJ2-5
CDR3nt: TGTGCCAGCAGCTTAGACACCCAAGAGACCCAGTACTTC
CDR3aa: CASSLDTQETQYF

abundance: -
v_gene: TRBV7-2
d_gene: -
j_gene: TRBJ2-3
CDR3nt: TGTGCCAGCATCGATAGCGTCCACACAGATACGCAGTATTTT
CDR3aa: CASIDSVHTDTQYF

abundance: -
v_gene: TRBV7-8
d_gene: -
j_gene: TRBJ2-2
CDR3nt: TGTGCCAGCACTCAAATGGGGCTCAGTTTTGTTTTTGCCGGGGAGCTGTTTTTT
CDR3aa: CASTQMGLSFVFAGELFF

abundance: once
v_gene: TRBV6-5
d_gene: TRBD2
j_gene: TRBJ2-1
CDR3nt: TGTGCCAGCAGTTCCCTCGGCGGGAGGTTGAATGAGCAGTTCTTC
CDR3aa: CASSSLGGRLNEQFF

abundance: once
v_gene: TRBV30
d_gene: -
j_gene: TRBJ1-6
CDR3nt: TGTGCCTGGAGTGTAATCGGGGGAAGGAGGAATTCACCCCTCCACTTT
CDR3aa: CAWSVIGGRRNSPLHF

abundance: -
v_gene: TRBV9
d_gene: -
j_gene: TRBJ1-3
CDR3nt: TGTGCCAGCAGCGGCCCGCTCAGACAGAGTCTAATCCTCTCTGGAAACACCATATATTTT
CDR3aa: CASSGPLRQSLILSGNTIYF

abundance: -
v_gene: TRBV7-2
d_gene: -
j_gene: TRBJ1-3
CDR3nt: TGTGCCAGCAGCCCCCGCCCAGTCTCTGGAAACACCATATATTTT
CDR3aa: CASSPRPVSGNTIYF

abundance: -
v_gene: TRBV19
d_gene: -
j_gene: TRBJ1-2
CDR3nt: TGTGCCAGTAAGTCGCGCACACAGGGCGACTATGGCTACACCTTC
CDR3aa: CASKSRTQGDYGYTF

abundance: once
v_gene: TRBV19
d_gene: -
j_gene: TRBJ2-3
CDR3nt: TGTGCCAGTTGCCTCGACAAGATCCAAAATACGCAGTATTTT
CDR3aa: CASCLDKIQNTQYF

abundance: medium-sized
v_gene: TRBV12-3/TRBV12-4
d_gene: -
j_gene: TRBJ1-2
CDR3nt: TGTGCCAGCAGTGATGACTTAACTGGCTACACCTTC
CDR3aa: CASSDDLTGYTF

abundance: -
v_gene: TRBV2
d_gene: -
j_gene: TRBJ1-3
CDR3nt: TGTGCCAGCAGTGAGTCGGAGTTCACTGGAAACACCATATATTTT
CDR3aa: CASSESEFTGNTIYF

abundance: -
v_gene: TRBV11-3
d_gene: TRBD1
j_gene: TRBJ2-7
CDR3nt: TGTGCCAGCAGGCGCTCAGGGGGCGCGGGGGAGCAGTACTTC
CDR3aa: CASRRSGGAGEQYF

abundance: -
v_gene: TRBV4-3
d_gene: -
j_gene: TRBJ2-5
CDR3nt: TGCGCCAGCAGCCAAGGGGTTAGGGGATTAAGGCAAGAGACCCAGTACTTC
CDR3aa: CASSQGVRGLRQETQYF

abundance: few
v_gene: TRBV10-1
d_gene: -
j_gene: TRBJ2-7
CDR3nt: TGCGCCAGCAGTGACCTGTACGAGCAGTACTTC
CDR3aa: CASSDLYEQYF

abundance: -
v_gene: TRBV4-3
d_gene: -
j_gene: TRBJ1-1
CDR3nt: TGCGCCAGCAGCCTTTCAGGGGTGATGAACACTGAAGCTTTCTTT
CDR3aa: CASSLSGVMNTEAFF

abundance: -
v_gene: TRBV30
d_gene: TRBD1
j_gene: TRBJ1-6
CDR3nt: TGTGCCGGTGAAATACAGGGGCATGTTTCACCCCTCCACTTT
CDR3aa: CAGEIQGHVSPLHF

abundance: -
v_gene: TRBV15
d_gene: -
j_gene: TRBJ1-5
CDR3nt: TGTGCCACCAGCAGAGGAGGAGTTCTCATCAGCCCCCAGCATTTT
CDR3aa: CATSRGGVLISPQHF

abundance: -
v_gene: TRBV6-5
d_gene: -
j_gene: TRBJ2-1
CDR3nt: TGTGCCAGCGGCCAAGGGAGTGGGTCCTACAATGAGCAGTTCTTC
CDR3aa: CASGQGSGSYNEQFF

abundance: -
v_gene: TRBV9
d_gene: TRBD2
j_gene: TRBJ2-3
CDR3nt: TGTGCCAGCAGCGTAGAAGCGGGAGCAGATACGCAGTATTTT
CDR3aa: CASSVEAGADTQYF

abundance: -
v_gene: TRBV14
d_gene: TRBD1
j_gene: TRBJ2-3
CDR3nt: TGTGCCAGTTCGACTCCGACAGGGGGCAGGACAGATACGCAGTATTTT
CDR3aa: CASSTPTGGRTDTQYF